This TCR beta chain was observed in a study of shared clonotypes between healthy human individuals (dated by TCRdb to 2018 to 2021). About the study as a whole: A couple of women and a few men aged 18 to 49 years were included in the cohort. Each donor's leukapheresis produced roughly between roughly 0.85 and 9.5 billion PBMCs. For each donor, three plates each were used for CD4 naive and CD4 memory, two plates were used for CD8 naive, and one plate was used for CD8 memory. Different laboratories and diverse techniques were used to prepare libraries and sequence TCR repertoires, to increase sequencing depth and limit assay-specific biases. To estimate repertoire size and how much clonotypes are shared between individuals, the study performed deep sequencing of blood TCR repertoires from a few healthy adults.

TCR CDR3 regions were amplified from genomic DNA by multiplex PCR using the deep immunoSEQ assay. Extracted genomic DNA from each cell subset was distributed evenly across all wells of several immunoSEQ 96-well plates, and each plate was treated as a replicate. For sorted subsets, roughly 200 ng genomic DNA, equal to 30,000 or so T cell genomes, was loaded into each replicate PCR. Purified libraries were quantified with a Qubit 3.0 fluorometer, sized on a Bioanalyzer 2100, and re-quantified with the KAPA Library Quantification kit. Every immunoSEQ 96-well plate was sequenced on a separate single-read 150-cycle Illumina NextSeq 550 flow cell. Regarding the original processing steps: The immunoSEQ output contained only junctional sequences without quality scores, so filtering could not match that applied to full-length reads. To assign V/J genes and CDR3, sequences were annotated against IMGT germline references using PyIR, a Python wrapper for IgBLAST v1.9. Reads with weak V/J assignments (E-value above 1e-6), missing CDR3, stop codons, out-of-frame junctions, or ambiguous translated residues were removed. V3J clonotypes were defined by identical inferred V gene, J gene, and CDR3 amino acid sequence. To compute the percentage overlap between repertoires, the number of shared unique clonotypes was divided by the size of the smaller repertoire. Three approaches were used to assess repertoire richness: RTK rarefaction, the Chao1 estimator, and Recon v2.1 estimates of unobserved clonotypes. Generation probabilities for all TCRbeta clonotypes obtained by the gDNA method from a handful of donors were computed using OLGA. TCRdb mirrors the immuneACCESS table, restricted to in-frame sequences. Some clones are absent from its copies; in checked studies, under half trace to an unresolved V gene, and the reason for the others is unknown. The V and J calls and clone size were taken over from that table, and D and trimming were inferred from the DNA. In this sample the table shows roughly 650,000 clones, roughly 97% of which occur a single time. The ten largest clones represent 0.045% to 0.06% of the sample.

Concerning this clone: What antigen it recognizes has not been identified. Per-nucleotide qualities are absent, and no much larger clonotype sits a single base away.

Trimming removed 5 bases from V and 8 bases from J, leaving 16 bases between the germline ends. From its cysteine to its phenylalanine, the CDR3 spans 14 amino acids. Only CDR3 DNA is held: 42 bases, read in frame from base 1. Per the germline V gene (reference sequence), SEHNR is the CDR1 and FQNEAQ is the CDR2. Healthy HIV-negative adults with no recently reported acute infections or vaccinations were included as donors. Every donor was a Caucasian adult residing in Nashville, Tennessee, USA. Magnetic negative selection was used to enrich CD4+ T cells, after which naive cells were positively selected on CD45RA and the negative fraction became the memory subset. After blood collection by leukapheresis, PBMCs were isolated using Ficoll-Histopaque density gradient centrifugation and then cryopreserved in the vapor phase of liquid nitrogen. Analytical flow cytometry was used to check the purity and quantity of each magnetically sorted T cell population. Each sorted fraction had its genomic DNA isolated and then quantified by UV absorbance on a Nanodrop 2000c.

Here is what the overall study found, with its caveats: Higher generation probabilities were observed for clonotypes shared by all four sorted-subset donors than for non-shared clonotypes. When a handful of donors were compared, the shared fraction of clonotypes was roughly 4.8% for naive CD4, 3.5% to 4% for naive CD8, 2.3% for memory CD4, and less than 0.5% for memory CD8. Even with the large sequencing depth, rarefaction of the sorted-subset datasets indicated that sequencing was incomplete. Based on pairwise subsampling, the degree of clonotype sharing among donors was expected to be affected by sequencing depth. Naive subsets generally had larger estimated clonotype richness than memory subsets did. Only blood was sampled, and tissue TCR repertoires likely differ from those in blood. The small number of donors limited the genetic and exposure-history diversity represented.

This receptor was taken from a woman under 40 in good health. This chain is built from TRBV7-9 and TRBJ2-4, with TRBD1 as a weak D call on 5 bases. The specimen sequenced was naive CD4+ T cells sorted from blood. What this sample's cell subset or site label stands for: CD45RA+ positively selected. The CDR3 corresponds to CASSPGLRVDIQYF. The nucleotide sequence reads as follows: TGTGCCAGCAGCCCAGGGCTCCGCGTAGACATTCAGTACTTC.